The clone carrying this T cell receptor beta chain was detected many times. Its antigen is currently unknown. TCRdb independently ran MiXCR on the 5' RACE reads; one entry per CDR3 protein. The sample shows hundreds of thousands of distinct CDR3 sequences, roughly 3.5% of them seen only once. This sample was included in a study of T cells after yellow fever vaccination. Study-level findings and limits: Abundant clonotypes from the bulk population could contaminate FACS-sorted repertoires. Researchers report a weaker secondary response that nonetheless peaked faster, day 5 versus 15.

This CDR3 region has 14 residues. Germline-derived CDR1 and CDR2 are MDHEN and SYDVKM. V lost 10 bases to trimming and J lost 6 bases, with 20 bases between them. The material sequenced was PBMCs, taken on the day of the yellow fever booster vaccination. This receptor was identified in a man between 18 and 35 years old who received the YFV17D yellow fever vaccine. This chain connects TRBV28 to TRBJ2-3; D remains ambiguous. The CDR3, as DNA: TGTGCCACCCGCCTGGCTAGGCTTCTGGATACGCAGTATTTT. It yields the protein CATRLARLLDTQYF. Using reference TRBV28 and TRBJ2-3 for the parts outside the CDR3, the full variable domain is DVKVTQSSRYLVKRTGEKVFLECVQDMDHENMFWYRQDPGLGLRLIYFSYDVKMKEKGDIPEGYSVSREKKERFSLILESASTNQTSMYLCATRLARLLDTQYFGPGTRLTVL.